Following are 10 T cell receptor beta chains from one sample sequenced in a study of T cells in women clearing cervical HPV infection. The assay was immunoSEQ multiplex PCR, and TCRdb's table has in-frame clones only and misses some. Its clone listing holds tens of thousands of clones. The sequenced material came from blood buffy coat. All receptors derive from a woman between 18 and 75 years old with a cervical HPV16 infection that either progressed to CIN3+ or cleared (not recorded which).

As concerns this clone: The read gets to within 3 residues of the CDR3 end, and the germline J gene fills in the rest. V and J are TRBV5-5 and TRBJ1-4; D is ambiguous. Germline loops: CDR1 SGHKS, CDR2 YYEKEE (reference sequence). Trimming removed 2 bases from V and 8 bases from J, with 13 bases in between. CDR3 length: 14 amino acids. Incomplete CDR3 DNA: TGTGCCAGCAGCTTCAACCGGGCGGGCGAAAAA. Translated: CASSFNRAGEK. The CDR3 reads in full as CASSFNRAGEKLFF.

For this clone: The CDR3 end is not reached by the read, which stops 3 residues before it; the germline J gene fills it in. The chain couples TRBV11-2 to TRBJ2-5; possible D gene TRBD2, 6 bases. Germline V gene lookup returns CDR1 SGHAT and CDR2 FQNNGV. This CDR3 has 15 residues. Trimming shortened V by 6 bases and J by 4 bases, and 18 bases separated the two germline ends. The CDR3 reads CASRDPRRRGETQYF. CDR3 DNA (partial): TGTGCCAGCAGGGACCCCCGGAGGAGGGGAGAGACC.

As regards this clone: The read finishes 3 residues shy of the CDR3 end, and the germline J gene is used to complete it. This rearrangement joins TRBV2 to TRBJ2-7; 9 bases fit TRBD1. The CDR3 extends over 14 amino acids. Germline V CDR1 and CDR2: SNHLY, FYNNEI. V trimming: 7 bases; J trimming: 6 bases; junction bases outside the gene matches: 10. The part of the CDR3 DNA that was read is TGTGCCAGCACCGACAGGGGGTTGGAACGCGAG. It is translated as CASTDRGLERE. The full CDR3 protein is CASTDRGLEREQYF. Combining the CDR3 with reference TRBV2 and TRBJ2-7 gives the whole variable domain EPEVTQTPSHQVTQMGQEVILRCVPISNHLYFYWYRQILGQKVEFLVSFYNNEISEKSEIFDDQFSVERPDGSNFTLKIRSTKLEDSAMYFCASTDRGLEREQYFGPGTRLTVT.

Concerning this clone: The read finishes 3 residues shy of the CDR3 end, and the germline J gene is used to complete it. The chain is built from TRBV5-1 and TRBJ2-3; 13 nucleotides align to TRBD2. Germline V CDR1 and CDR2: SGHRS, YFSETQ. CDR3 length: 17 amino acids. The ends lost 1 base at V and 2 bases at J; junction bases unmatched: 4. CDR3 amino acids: CASSLWTSGGLTDTQYF. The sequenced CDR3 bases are TGCGCCAGCAGCTTGTGGACTAGCGGGGGACTCACAGATACG.

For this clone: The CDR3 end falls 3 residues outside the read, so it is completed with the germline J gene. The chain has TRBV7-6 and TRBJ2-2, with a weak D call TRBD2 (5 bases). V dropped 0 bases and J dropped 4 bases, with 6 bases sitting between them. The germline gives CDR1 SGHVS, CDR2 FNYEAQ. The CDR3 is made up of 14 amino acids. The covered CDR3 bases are TGTGCCAGCAGCTTAGCCGAGGGCACCGGGGAG. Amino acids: CASSLAEGTGE. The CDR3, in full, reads CASSLAEGTGELFF.

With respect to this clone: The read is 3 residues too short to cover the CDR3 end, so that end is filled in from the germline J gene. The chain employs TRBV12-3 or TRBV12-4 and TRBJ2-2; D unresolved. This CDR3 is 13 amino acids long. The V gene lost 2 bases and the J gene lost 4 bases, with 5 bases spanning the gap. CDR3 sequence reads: CASSLLLTGELFF. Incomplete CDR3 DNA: TGTGCCAGCAGTTTACTCCTCACCGGGGAG.

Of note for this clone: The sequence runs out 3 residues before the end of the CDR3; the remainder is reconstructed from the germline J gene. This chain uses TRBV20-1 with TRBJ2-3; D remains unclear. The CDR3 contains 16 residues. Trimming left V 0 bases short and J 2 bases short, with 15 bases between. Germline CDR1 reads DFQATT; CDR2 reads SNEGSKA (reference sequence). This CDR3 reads CSARERPLDLTDTQYF. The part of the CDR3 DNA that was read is TGCAGTGCTAGAGAACGCCCCCTAGACCTCACAGATACG.

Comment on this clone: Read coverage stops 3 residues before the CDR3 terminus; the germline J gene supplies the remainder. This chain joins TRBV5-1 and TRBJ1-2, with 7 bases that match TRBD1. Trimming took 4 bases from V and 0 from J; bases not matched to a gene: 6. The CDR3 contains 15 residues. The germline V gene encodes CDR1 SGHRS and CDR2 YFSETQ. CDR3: CASSKGQQANYGYTF. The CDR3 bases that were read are TGCGCCAGCAGCAAGGGACAGCAAGCTAACTATGGC. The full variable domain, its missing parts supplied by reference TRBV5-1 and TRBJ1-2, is KAGVTQTPRYLIKTRGQQVTLSCSPISGHRSVSWYQQTPGQGLQFLFEYFSETQRNKGNFPGRFSGRQFSNSRSEMNVSTLELGDSALYLCASSKGQQANYGYTFGSGTRLTVV.

The sequenced CDR3 bases are TGCAGTGCTAGACAGGGAGATCAGCCC. It codes for CSARQGDQP. The full-length CDR3 reads as CSARQGDQPQHF. The rearrangement uses TRBV20-1 and TRBJ1-5; D is perhaps TRBD1 (5 bases). The read stops 3 residues short of the end of the CDR3; the missing end is completed from the germline J gene. The CDR3 runs to 12 residues. The germline V gene encodes CDR1 DFQATT and CDR2 SNEGSKA (reference sequence). Trimming stripped 2 bases from V and 5 bases from J, with 7 bases between.

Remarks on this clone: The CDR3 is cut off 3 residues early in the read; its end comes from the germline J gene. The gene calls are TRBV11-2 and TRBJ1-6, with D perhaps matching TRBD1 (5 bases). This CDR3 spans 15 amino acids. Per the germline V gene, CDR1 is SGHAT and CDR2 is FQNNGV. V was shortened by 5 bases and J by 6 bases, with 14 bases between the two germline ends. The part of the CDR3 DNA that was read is TGTGCCAGCAGCACCCGACAGACCAGTAATTCACCC. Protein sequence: CASSTRQTSNSP. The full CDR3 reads CASSTRQTSNSPLHF.